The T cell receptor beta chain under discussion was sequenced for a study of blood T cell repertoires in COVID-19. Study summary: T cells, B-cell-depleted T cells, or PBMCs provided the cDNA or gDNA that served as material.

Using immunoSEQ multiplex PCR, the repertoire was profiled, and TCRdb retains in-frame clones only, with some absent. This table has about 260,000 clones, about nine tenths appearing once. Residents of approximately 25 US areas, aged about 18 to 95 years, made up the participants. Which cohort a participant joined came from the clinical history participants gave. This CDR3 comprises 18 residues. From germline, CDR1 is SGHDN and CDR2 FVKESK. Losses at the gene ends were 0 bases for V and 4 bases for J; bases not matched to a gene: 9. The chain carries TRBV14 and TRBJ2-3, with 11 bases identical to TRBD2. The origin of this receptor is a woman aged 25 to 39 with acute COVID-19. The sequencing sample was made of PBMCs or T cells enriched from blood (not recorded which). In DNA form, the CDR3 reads TGTGCCAGCAGCCAAGATTGGTTAGCGGGAGGGAGGTCAGATACGCAGTATTTT. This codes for CASSQDWLAGGRSDTQYF.